This TCR beta chain was obtained from a study of blood T cell repertoires in COVID-19. Study-wide background: Samples taken during acute and convalescent COVID-19 were collected in the United States, Italy and Spain.

Germline-derived CDR1 and CDR2 are MNHNY and SVGAGI (reference sequence). CDR3 length equals 13 residues. With 6 bases clipped from V and 10 bases from J, the junction kept 4 bases outside the gene matches. How the authors handled the data: Estimated nucleated cell counts came from reference gene primer amplification. Here immunoSEQ multiplex PCR was the method, and the copy in TCRdb shows in-frame clones only, minus some. The D gene and trimming were derived from the DNA, and the V and J assignments and clone size from that table. The sample comprises nearly 90,000 clones, 60% to 80% of which are singletons, and approximately 14% rests with the top ten.

The sample comprised peripheral blood. The origin of this receptor is a woman older than 75 with acute or convalescent COVID-19. The genes are TRBV6-6 and TRBJ2-1; 12 positions match TRBD1. The DNA for the CDR3 is TGTGCCAGCAGGGGACAGGGGGCAAAGGAGCAGTTCTTC. The encoded protein is CASRGQGAKEQFF.